Listed below are T cell receptor beta chains from one sample, sequenced in a study of cytomegalovirus exposure and HLA in healthy donors. The repertoire was sequenced with immunoSEQ multiplex PCR; TCRdb's copy has only in-frame clones and lacks some. The profile shows just over 150,000 clones, over 65% of them singletons. The sample consisted of PBMCs. The receptor set was obtained from a man aged 40-49 years in good health and CMV-seropositive. CDR3s include the opening cysteine and the closing phenylalanine or tryptophan. A D gene is named only where the DNA matches it firmly. Not all rows give a size; the values are once, few, many and, for expanded clones, a class.

j_call,d_call,v_call,clone_size,cdr3_aa,cdr3_nt
TRBJ2-5,NA,TRBV15,NA,CATSRDPSRETQYF,TGTGCCACCAGCAGAGATCCCTCCAGGGAGACCCAGTACTTC
TRBJ2-7,NA,TRBV1,NA,CTSSSRRRQYF,TGCACCAGCAGCTCTAGGCGGCGGCAGTACTTC
TRBJ1-5,NA,TRBV7-2,NA,CASSPTGLYSNQPQHF,TGTGCCAGCAGCCCGACAGGCCTATATAGCAATCAGCCCCAGCATTTT
TRBJ1-1,TRBD1,TRBV6-5,few,CASRPGTARDTEAFF,TGTGCCAGCAGGCCCGGGACAGCGAGGGACACTGAAGCTTTCTTT
TRBJ1-2,NA,TRBV19,NA,CASSMGLVGYTF,TGTGCCAGTAGTATGGGACTCGTCGGCTACACCTTC
TRBJ1-6,NA,TRBV14,few,CASSQDRGRVRTLHF,TGTGCCAGCAGCCAAGATAGAGGCAGGGTACGAACCCTCCACTTT
TRBJ2-7,TRBD2,TRBV7-9,few,CSSSPVGGGHSYEQYF,TGTTCCAGCAGCCCCGTGGGCGGGGGTCACTCCTACGAGCAGTACTTC
TRBJ2-2,TRBD1,TRBV9,NA,CASSVGTGRTGELFF,TGTGCCAGCAGCGTTGGGACAGGGAGAACCGGGGAGCTGTTTTTT
TRBJ2-7,NA,TRBV6-1,NA,CASKEYEQYF,TGTGCCAGCAAGGAGTACGAGCAGTACTTC
TRBJ1-5,NA,TRBV7-8,NA,CASSLEDWNQPQHF,TGTGCCAGCAGCTTGGAGGACTGGAATCAGCCCCAGCATTTT
TRBJ2-1,NA,TRBV4-1,NA,CASSQGVAGSYNEQFF,TGCGCCAGCAGCCAAGGGGTCGCAGGCTCCTACAATGAGCAGTTCTTC
TRBJ2-7,NA,TRBV19,NA,CASTRSIRDTYEQYF,TGTGCCAGTACCCGATCAATCCGGGACACCTACGAGCAGTACTTC
TRBJ1-3,TRBD1,TRBV10-3,NA,CAISEGDSARLGNTIYF,TGTGCCATCAGTGAAGGGGACAGCGCCAGGCTGGGAAACACCATATATTTT
TRBJ2-5,NA,TRBV5-1,NA,CASSLTATGETQYF,TGCGCCAGCAGCTTGACAGCCACGGGGGAGACCCAGTACTTC
TRBJ1-1,NA,TRBV9,few,CASSVDVGRVRTEAFF,TGTGCCAGCAGCGTAGATGTAGGGAGGGTTAGGACTGAAGCTTTCTTT
TRBJ1-3,NA,TRBV5-4,few,CASSLTVTGNTIYF,TGTGCCAGCAGCTTGACAGTGACTGGAAACACCATATATTTT
TRBJ2-7,NA,TRBV9,NA,CASSVDRVVYEQYF,TGTGCCAGCAGCGTAGACAGGGTGGTCTACGAGCAGTACTTC
TRBJ2-3,TRBD1,TRBV4-1,NA,CASSPQGARADTQYF,TGCGCCAGCAGCCCGCAGGGGGCACGGGCAGATACGCAGTATTTT
TRBJ1-2,TRBD1,TRBV4-3,few,CASSQGTGSGYTF,TGCGCCAGCAGCCAAGGGACAGGATCTGGCTACACCTTC
TRBJ1-5,TRBD1,TRBV5-6,NA,CASSKQGAPGQPQHF,TGTGCCAGCAGCAAACAGGGGGCGCCGGGCCAGCCCCAGCATTTT
TRBJ1-1,TRBD1,TRBV5-4,NA,CASSPRTGEATEAFF,TGTGCCAGCAGCCCAAGGACAGGGGAGGCCACTGAAGCTTTCTTT
TRBJ1-5,TRBD1,TRBV18,NA,CASSPRATGGKNQPQHF,TGTGCCAGCTCACCAAGGGCGACAGGGGGGAAAAATCAGCCCCAGCATTTT
TRBJ1-3,NA,TRBV7-9,NA,CASSTAAFSGNTIYF,TGTGCCAGCTCGACAGCAGCCTTCTCTGGAAACACCATATATTTT
TRBJ2-3,TRBD1,TRBV5-1,NA,CASRPGQGTDTQYF,TGCGCCAGCAGACCGGGACAGGGCACAGATACGCAGTATTTT
TRBJ2-7,NA,TRBV20-1,NA,CSARRGQDVYF,TGCAGTGCTAGAAGAGGGCAGGATGTCTACTTC
TRBJ1-4,NA,TRBV14,NA,CASSQDSTNEKLFF,TGTGCCAGCAGCCAAGACAGTACTAATGAAAAACTGTTTTTT
TRBJ2-1,TRBD2,TRBV5-6,NA,CASSPGTSGGDNEQFF,TGTGCCAGCAGCCCCGGGACTAGCGGGGGGGACAATGAGCAGTTCTTC
TRBJ2-2,TRBD1,TRBV6-5,NA,CASSWGQATTGELFF,TGTGCCAGCAGTTGGGGACAGGCCACCACCGGGGAGCTGTTTTTT
TRBJ1-4,NA,TRBV6-5,NA,CASSYPKAETNEKLFF,TGTGCCAGCAGTTACCCAAAGGCGGAAACTAATGAAAAACTGTTTTTT
TRBJ2-2,NA,TRBV4-3,NA,CASSQDWTHTGELFF,TGCGCCAGCAGCCAAGATTGGACTCACACCGGGGAGCTGTTTTTT
TRBJ2-5,TRBD1,TRBV6-6,few,CASRTGQVYQETQYF,TGTGCCAGCAGAACTGGACAGGTGTACCAAGAGACCCAGTACTTC
TRBJ1-5,NA,TRBV5-5,once,CASSLGSQVNQPQHF,TGTGCCAGCAGCTTGGGGTCACAGGTTAATCAGCCCCAGCATTTT
TRBJ2-5,TRBD2,TRBV5-4,NA,CASSKGLARGWETQYF,TGTGCCAGCAGCAAGGGACTGGCGCGGGGGTGGGAGACCCAGTACTTC
TRBJ2-2,TRBD2,TRBV7-8,NA,CASSSRLAGGGGELFF,TGTGCCAGCAGCTCCCGACTAGCGGGGGGCGGCGGGGAGCTGTTTTTT
TRBJ1-4,NA,TRBV27,NA,CASSLGQSNEKLFF,TGTGCCAGCAGTTTGGGGCAGAGTAATGAAAAACTGTTTTTT
TRBJ1-6,TRBD1,TRBV4-1,NA,CASSPGQGRNSPLHF,TGCGCCAGCAGCCCGGGACAGGGCAGGAATTCACCCCTCCACTTT
TRBJ2-7,TRBD1,TRBV29-1,NA,CSVELDRPYEQYF,TGCAGCGTTGAATTGGACAGGCCCTACGAGCAGTACTTC
TRBJ1-2,TRBD1,TRBV5-4,few,CASSPDRDTLWGYTF,TGTGCCAGCAGCCCGGACAGGGATACGCTATGGGGCTACACCTTC
TRBJ2-7,TRBD1,TRBV27,NA,CASSKRTGFDEQYF,TGTGCCAGCAGTAAAAGGACAGGATTTGACGAGCAGTACTTC
TRBJ2-3,TRBD2,TRBV5-1,NA,CASSLGLATDTQYF,TGCGCCAGCAGCTTGGGACTAGCGACAGATACGCAGTATTTT
TRBJ2-7,NA,TRBV11-1,NA,CASSFPGGHYEQYF,TGTGCCAGCAGCTTCCCCGGCGGGCACTACGAGCAGTACTTC
TRBJ2-3,NA,TRBV4-3,NA,CASSQVLDGTSTDTQYF,TGCGCCAGCAGCCAGGTTTTGGACGGGACTAGCACAGATACGCAGTATTTT
TRBJ2-7,NA,TRBV6-4,NA,CASSAPVQGHYEQYF,TGTGCCAGCAGTGCCCCGGTTCAGGGGCACTACGAGCAGTACTTC
TRBJ2-2,NA,TRBV7-9,NA,CASNSNGEVGTGELFF,TGTGCCAGCAATTCTAACGGGGAAGTAGGCACCGGGGAGCTGTTTTTT
TRBJ2-1,TRBD2,TRBV18,NA,CASSPSSGGTNEQFF,TGTGCCAGCTCACCCTCTAGCGGGGGGACCAATGAGCAGTTCTTC
TRBJ2-2,NA,TRBV1,NA,CTSSQEGGRGSAGELFF,TGCACCAGCAGCCAAGAGGGGGGCAGGGGGAGCGCCGGGGAGCTGTTTTTT
TRBJ1-6,NA,TRBV27,few,CASTLGGAGSPLHF,TGTGCCAGCACCCTTGGAGGGGCTGGGTCACCCCTCCACTTT
TRBJ2-4,NA,TRBV6-1,NA,CASSEASGGVGIQYF,TGTGCCAGCAGTGAAGCCTCGGGGGGCGTAGGCATTCAGTACTTC
TRBJ2-7,NA,TRBV19,NA,CASSIDGTSLYEQYF,TGTGCCAGTAGTATTGACGGGACAAGTCTCTACGAGCAGTACTTC
TRBJ2-5,NA,TRBV2,NA,CASNSAGTQYF,TGTGCCAGCAACTCCGCTGGGACCCAGTACTTC
TRBJ1-4,NA,TRBV7-2,NA,CASSSQGSNEKLFF,TGTGCCAGCAGCTCCCAGGGTTCTAATGAAAAACTGTTTTTT
TRBJ2-2,TRBD1,TRBV7-3,NA,CASSSNRGRLANTGELFF,TGTGCCAGCAGCTCCAACAGGGGAAGGCTCGCAAACACCGGGGAGCTGTTTTTT
TRBJ2-2,NA,TRBV18,NA,CASSPWTDNTGELFF,TGTGCCAGCTCACCTTGGACTGACAACACCGGGGAGCTGTTTTTT
TRBJ1-6,TRBD1,TRBV6-6,NA,CASSRQQGSGSPLHF,TGTGCCAGCAGCCGCCAACAGGGGTCTGGCTCACCCCTCCACTTT